Each of the 6 T cell receptor beta chains below was sequenced from the same sample in a study of cytotoxic CD8 clonotypes in ibrutinib-treated CLL (dated by TCRdb to the early 2020s). The sample's time point label, in plain terms: about 11 months on ibrutinib. Receptors were amplified or captured by the immunoSEQ multiplex PCR assay. TCRdb's version of the immuneACCESS table is confined to in-frame rearrangements and falls short of the full clone set. An unresolved V gene accounts for under half of the shortfall where checked; the remainder is of unknown origin. This sample lists approximately 100,000 clones; approximately 78% were detected once. The top ten clones comprise approximately 30% of the sample. Sequences were derived from PBMCs, sampled after 12 months of ibrutinib treatment. The receptors shown here come from a human donor with chronic lymphocytic leukemia.

The chain couples TRBV11-3 to TRBJ2-6; no firm D call. The CDR3 runs 14 residues. Trimming shortened V by 11 bases and J by 1 base, and 12 bases separated the two germline ends. Germline values: CDR1 SGHNT, CDR2 YENEEA. In DNA form, the CDR3 reads TGTGCCGGTTCTGATCCATCTGGGGCCAACGTCCTGACTTTC. As protein: CAGSDPSGANVLTF.

V is TRBV5-1 and J is TRBJ1-1, with D possibly being TRBD1 (5 bases). V was shortened by 4 bases and J by 5 bases, with 12 bases between the two germline ends. The CDR3 is 13 amino acids. Germline V gives CDR1 SGHRS, CDR2 YFSETQ. The CDR3 DNA is TGCGCCAGCAGCCGTGTTCAGGGAACTGAAGCTTTCTTT. It is translated as CASSRVQGTEAFF.

This clone was seen a handful of times. It is likely a read error, because the conserved phenylalanine at the end of the CDR3 is missing. The DNA is left out, because the CDR3 cannot be placed on it with certainty; the CDR3 is given as TCRdb lists it. V and J are TRBV25-1 and TRBJ1-1. Germline CDR1 is MGHDK and CDR2 is SYGVNS. The CDR3 is 11 residues long, counting both termini. The CDR3 sequence: CASSEIGGGPV.

This clone was observed a few times. This chain joins TRBV11-3 and TRBJ2-2; 11 bases are shared with TRBD2. The CDR3 runs to 17 residues. Per germline, CDR1 SGHNT and CDR2 YENEEA. V shed 7 bases, J shed 3 bases, and the junction held 10 bases outside the gene matches. The CDR3 sequence: CASTISGTSGYTGELFF. As DNA, the CDR3 is TGTGCCAGCACTATTTCCGGGACTAGCGGCTACACCGGGGAGCTGTTTTTT.

The CDR3 nucleotides read TGTGCTTGTCGTGGGACGAACACTGAAGCTTTCTTT. Translated, it gives CACRGTNTEAFF. The chain couples TRBV6-5 to TRBJ1-1; a weak D match, TRBD1 (5 bases). This CDR3 is 12 amino acids long. The V gene's germline CDR1 is MNHEY and CDR2 SVGAGI.

The rearrangement uses TRBV19 and TRBJ2-5, with 14 positions matching TRBD2. J gave up 4 bases and V 5 bases, and 0 bases lay outside the gene matches. There are 14 residues in the CDR3. Germline CDR1 and CDR2: LNHDA and SQIVND (reference sequence). The CDR3 DNA sequence: TGTGCCAGTAGTGGGACTAGCGGGGGAGAGACCCAGTACTTC. It yields the protein CASSGTSGGETQYF.